The source of this TCR beta chain is a study of shared clonotypes between healthy human individuals. Study-wide results and limits: Researchers found naive subsets generally carried larger estimated richness than memory subsets. Limitation of the genetic and exposure-history diversity represented came from the few donors.

Using immunoSEQ multiplex PCR, the repertoire was profiled, and TCRdb retains in-frame clones only, with some absent. The data contain around 2,100,000 clones, around 96% of them seen just once; the ten biggest clones take up 1.2%. In the naive CD8 group, cells lacked CD45RO and were positively selected for CCR7, so terminally differentiated effector memory CD45RA+ cells were left out. As regards this clone: Its antigen is as yet unknown.

The TCR sequence derives from a man between 18 and 35 years old in good health. Sequenced: naive CD8+ T cells sorted from blood.

CDR3 coding DNA: TGTGCCAGCAGCTTTGGGACTAACTTTGAGCAGTTCTTC. Translated: CASSFGTNFEQFF. The genes are TRBV11-3 and TRBJ2-1, with 7 positions matching TRBD2. V shed 3 bases and J 9 bases; nucleotides not matched to a gene: 5. This CDR3 is 13 amino acids long. Germline V gene lookup returns CDR1 SGHNT and CDR2 YENEEA.